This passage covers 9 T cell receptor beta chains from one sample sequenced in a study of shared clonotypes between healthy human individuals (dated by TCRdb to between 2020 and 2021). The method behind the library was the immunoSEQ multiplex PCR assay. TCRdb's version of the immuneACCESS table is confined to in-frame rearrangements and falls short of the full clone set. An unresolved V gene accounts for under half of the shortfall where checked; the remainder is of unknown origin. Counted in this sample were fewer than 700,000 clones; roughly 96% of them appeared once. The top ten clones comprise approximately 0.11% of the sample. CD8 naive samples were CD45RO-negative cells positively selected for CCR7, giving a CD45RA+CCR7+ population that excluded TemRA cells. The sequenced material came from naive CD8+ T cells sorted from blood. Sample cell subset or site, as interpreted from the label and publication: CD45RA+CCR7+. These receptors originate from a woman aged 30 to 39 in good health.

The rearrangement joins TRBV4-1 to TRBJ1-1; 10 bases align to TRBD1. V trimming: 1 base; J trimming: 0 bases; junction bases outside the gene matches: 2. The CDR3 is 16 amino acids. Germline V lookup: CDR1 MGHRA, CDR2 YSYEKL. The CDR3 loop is CASSQGQGALNTEAFF. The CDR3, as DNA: TGCGCCAGCAGCCAAGGACAGGGGGCATTGAACACTGAAGCTTTCTTT.

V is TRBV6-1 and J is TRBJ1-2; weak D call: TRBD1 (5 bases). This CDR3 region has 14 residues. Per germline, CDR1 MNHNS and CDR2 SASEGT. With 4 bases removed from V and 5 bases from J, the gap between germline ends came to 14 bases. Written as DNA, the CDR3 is TGTGCCAGCAGTGGGGCGGGGGTTTGGTATGGCTACACCTTC. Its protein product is CASSGAGVWYGYTF.

The CDR3 DNA reads as TGTGCCAGTAGTATTACCGGGAACACTGAAGCTTTCTTT. Translated: CASSITGNTEAFF. The chain couples TRBV19 to TRBJ1-1; D gene unclear. This CDR3 is built from 13 residues. Trimming left V 3 bases short and J 1 base short, with 6 bases between. Germline V gives CDR1 LNHDA, CDR2 SQIVND (reference sequence).

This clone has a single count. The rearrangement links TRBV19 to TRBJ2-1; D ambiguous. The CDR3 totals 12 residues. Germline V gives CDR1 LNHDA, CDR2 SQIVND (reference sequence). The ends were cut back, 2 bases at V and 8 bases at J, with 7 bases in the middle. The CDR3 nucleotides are TGTGCCAGTAGTATAACCGGGTATGAGCAGTTCTTC. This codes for CASSITGYEQFF.

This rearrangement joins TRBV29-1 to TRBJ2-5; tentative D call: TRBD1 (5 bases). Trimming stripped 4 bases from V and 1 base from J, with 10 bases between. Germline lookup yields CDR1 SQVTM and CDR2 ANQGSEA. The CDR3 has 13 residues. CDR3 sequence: CSVVWGPQETQYF. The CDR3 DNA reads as TGCAGCGTTGTTTGGGGCCCCCAAGAGACCCAGTACTTC.

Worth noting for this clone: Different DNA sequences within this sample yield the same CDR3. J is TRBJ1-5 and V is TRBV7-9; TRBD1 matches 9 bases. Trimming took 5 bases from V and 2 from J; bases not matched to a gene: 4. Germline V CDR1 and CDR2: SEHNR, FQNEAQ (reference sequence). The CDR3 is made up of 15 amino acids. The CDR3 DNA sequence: TGTGCCAGCAGCCCACAGGGGGCAGGCAATCAGCCCCAGCATTTT. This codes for CASSPQGAGNQPQHF.

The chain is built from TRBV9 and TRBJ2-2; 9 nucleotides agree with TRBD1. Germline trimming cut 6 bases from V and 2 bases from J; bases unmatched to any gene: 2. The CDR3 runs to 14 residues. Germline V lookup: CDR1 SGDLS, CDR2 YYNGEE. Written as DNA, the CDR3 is TGTGCCAGCATGGGACAGGGAAACACCGGGGAGCTGTTTTTT. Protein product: CASMGQGNTGELFF. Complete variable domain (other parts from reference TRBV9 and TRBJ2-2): DSGVTQTPKHLITATGQRVTLRCSPRSGDLSVYWYQQSLDQGLQFLIQYYNGEERAKGNILERFSAQQFPDLHSELNLSSLELGDSALYFCASMGQGNTGELFFGEGSRLTVL.

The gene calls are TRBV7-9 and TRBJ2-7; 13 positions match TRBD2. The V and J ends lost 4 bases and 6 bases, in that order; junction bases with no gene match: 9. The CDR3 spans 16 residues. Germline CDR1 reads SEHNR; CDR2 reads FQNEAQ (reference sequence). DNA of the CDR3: TGTGCCAGCAGCTACCCACCCGGGACTAGCGGGGTCGAGCAGTACTTC. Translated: CASSYPPGTSGVEQYF.

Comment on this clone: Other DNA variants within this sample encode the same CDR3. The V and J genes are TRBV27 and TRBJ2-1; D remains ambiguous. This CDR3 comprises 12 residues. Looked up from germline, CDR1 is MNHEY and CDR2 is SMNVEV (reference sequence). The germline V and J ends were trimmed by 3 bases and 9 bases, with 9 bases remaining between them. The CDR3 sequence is CASSLLGGEQFF. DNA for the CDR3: TGTGCCAGCAGTTTGTTGGGCGGTGAGCAGTTCTTC.